This note documents a single TCR beta chain sequence. The sample is drawn from a study of blood T cell repertoires in COVID-19. Looking at the study overall: Some COVID-19 samples were acute and others convalescent; all came from the United States, Italy and Spain. In each case, the material was cDNA or gDNA derived from T cells, B-cell-depleted T cells, or PBMCs.

How the authors handled the data: How many nucleated cells were present was estimated from reference gene primer amplification. Clones were sequenced by immunoSEQ multiplex PCR, and TCRdb holds only the in-frame ones, with some missing. That table supplies the V and J calls and clone size; D and trimming were determined from the DNA. The sample carries a few hundred thousand clones, around 87% recorded once. Germline CDR1 and CDR2: SGHNT and YYREEE (reference sequence). V lost 1 base and J lost 1, with 12 bases in between. There are 17 residues in the CDR3. The source material was peripheral blood. The sequence came from a woman between 45 and 60 years old who had recovered from COVID-19. This chain joins TRBV5-4 and TRBJ2-6; tentatively, D is TRBD1 (5 bases). CDR3 sequence reads: CASSLHDRLSGANVLTF. In nucleotides, the CDR3 is TGTGCCAGCAGCTTGCACGACAGACTGTCTGGGGCCAACGTCCTGACTTTC.